A single sample gave rise to the 29 T cell receptor beta chains below, sequenced in a study of identical twins. TCRdb recomputed calls from the 5' RACE reads with MiXCR, one row per CDR3 protein. The repertoire holds roughly 720,000 distinct CDR3 sequences, with 15% to 20% as singletons. This sample was also put to use in a study of T cells expressing NK-cell markers.

Sequenced input: PBMCs. The receptor set was obtained from a young woman in good health.

The chain combines TRBV7-8 with TRBJ2-3, with D unresolved. Germline-derived CDR1 and CDR2 are SGHVS and FQNEAQ. V dropped 4 bases and J dropped 5 bases, with 7 bases sitting between them. The CDR3 contains 12 residues. Here the CDR3 DNA reads TGTGCCAGCAGCTACTCACTAGATACGCAGTATTTT. The encoded protein is CASSYSLDTQYF.

This clonotype was detected only a few times. The V and J genes are TRBV10-3 and TRBJ2-7; D not certain. Germline CDR1 ENHRY, CDR2 SYGVKD. This CDR3 spans 13 amino acids. Trimming pared 3 bases from V and 6 bases from J, leaving 12 bases between. CDR3 in amino acids: CAISEGQKVEQYF. The CDR3 region has the DNA TGTGCCATCAGTGAAGGGCAGAAGGTCGAGCAGTACTTC.

The V call is TRBV12-3 or TRBV12-4, the J call TRBJ2-1; D may match TRBD1 or TRBD2 (6 bases each). With 5 bases removed from V and 6 bases from J, the gap between germline ends came to 17 bases. There are 15 residues in the CDR3. The CDR3 sequence is CASSPDLGGRNEQFF. CDR3 DNA sequence: TGTGCCAGCAGTCCTGACCTGGGGGGCCGCAATGAGCAGTTCTTC.

The genes are TRBV12-3 or TRBV12-4 and TRBJ1-6; TRBD1 aligns across 8 bases. CDR3 length: 14 residues. Trimming cost V 6 bases and J 13 bases; bases outside gene matches: 11. The DNA of the CDR3 is TGTGCCAGCAGCCCGACAGGGGCTCTTAACCCCCTCCACTTT. This encodes CASSPTGALNPLHF.

This clonotype appeared a few times. The chain joins TRBV6-2 or TRBV6-3 to TRBJ2-1; 11 nucleotides match TRBD1. There are 14 residues in the CDR3. Germline loops: CDR1 MNHEY, CDR2 SVGEGT. V lost 6 bases and J lost 6; bases outside the gene matches: 4. The CDR3 bases are TGTGCCAGCAGACCCGGGACAGGGGGCAATGAGCAGTTCTTC. It is translated as CASRPGTGGNEQFF.

The rearrangement links TRBV12-3 or TRBV12-4 to TRBJ1-2; 8 bases line up with TRBD1. V shed 3 bases and J 7 bases; nucleotides not matched to a gene: 4. This CDR3 region has 13 residues. The CDR3 DNA reads as TGTGCCAGCAGTTTCAGACAGGGGACTGGCTACACCTTC. This gives the protein CASSFRQGTGYTF.

The V call is TRBV6-2 or TRBV6-3, the J call TRBJ2-5; possibly TRBD1 or TRBD2 for D (5 bases each). Between the trimmed V and J ends, which lost 8 bases and 0 bases, there was a span of 28 bases. The CDR3 has 19 residues. The germline V gene has CDR1 MNHEY and CDR2 SVGEGT. The CDR3 loop reads CASGYNPGWGRAYQETQYF. The CDR3, as DNA: TGTGCCAGCGGATACAACCCCGGATGGGGGAGAGCGTACCAAGAGACCCAGTACTTC.

This clonotype was observed a handful of times. The rearrangement joins TRBV6-2 or TRBV6-3 to TRBJ2-3, with D perhaps given as TRBD1 or TRBD2 (6 bases each). Trimming removed 6 bases at V and 7 bases at J, with 17 bases between. CDR3 length: 14 amino acids. The germline V gene encodes CDR1 MNHEY and CDR2 SVGEGT. The CDR3 bases are TGTGCCAGCAGCCGGAGGGGGGACCGGAATACGCAGTATTTT. Translating it yields CASSRRGDRNTQYF.

This clonotype was counted between two and nine times. The chain joins TRBV5-1 to TRBJ2-7; TRBD2 matches at 7 bases. After removal of 4 bases from V and 5 bases from J, the junction contained 12 bases not matched to a gene. The germline gives CDR1 SGHRS, CDR2 YFSETQ. The CDR3 sequence is 15 residues long. The CDR3 bases are TGCGCCAGCAGCCGCCCCGGGGAGGGGAACCACGAGCAGTACTTC. Encoded protein: CASSRPGEGNHEQYF.

The chain links TRBV11-2 to TRBJ2-7, with 9 bases lining up with TRBD1. V dropped 5 bases and J dropped 3; count of bases not matched to a gene: 17. CDR3 size: 18 residues. Germline assignment: CDR1 SGHAT and CDR2 FQNNGV. The CDR3 is CASSASSDRGLIRYEQYF. CDR3 DNA sequence: TGTGCCAGCAGCGCTAGCTCGGACAGGGGCCTTATTCGCTACGAGCAGTACTTC.

The genes are TRBV27 and TRBJ1-2; a possible D gene is TRBD1 (5 bases). V was pared by 3 bases and J by 4 bases, with 9 bases between. The CDR3 is 13 residues long. Germline V gives CDR1 MNHEY, CDR2 SMNVEV (reference sequence). CDR3 sequence reads: CASSFSRAYGYTF. DNA for the CDR3: TGTGCCAGCAGTTTCTCCAGGGCCTATGGCTACACCTTC.

This clonotype was seen a few times. V usage is TRBV10-3 and J usage is TRBJ1-4; 8 bases map to TRBD1. Germline lookup yields CDR1 ENHRY and CDR2 SYGVKD. This CDR3 is 14 amino acids long. V shed 3 bases and J 10 bases; nucleotides not matched to a gene: 7. This CDR3 reads CAISDGQGAGKLFF. DNA for the CDR3: TGTGCCATCAGTGATGGGCAGGGGGCAGGAAAACTGTTTTTT.

This rearrangement joins TRBV6-5 to TRBJ1-1; TRBD1 aligns across 10 bases. The germline V gene encodes CDR1 MNHEY and CDR2 SVGAGI. This CDR3 is built from 15 residues. J lost 1 base, V lost 2 bases, and 1 base had no gene match. The CDR3 loop reads CASSYGDRGNTEAFF. In DNA form, the CDR3 reads TGTGCCAGCAGTTACGGGGACAGGGGGAACACTGAAGCTTTCTTT.

The V and J genes are TRBV7-2 and TRBJ1-1; D unclear. This CDR3 has 14 residues. Germline assignment: CDR1 SGHTA and CDR2 FQGNSA. V was clipped by 3 bases and J by 0 bases, with 8 bases between them. Here the CDR3 reads CASSFRFMNTEAFF. DNA for the CDR3: TGTGCCAGCAGCTTCAGGTTTATGAACACTGAAGCTTTCTTT.

The CDR3 DNA reads TGTGCCAGCAGCCGCCGGAGACAGGACTACGAGCAGTACTTC. Amino acids: CASSRRRQDYEQYF. The J gene is TRBJ2-7, the V gene TRBV7-6; D perhaps matches TRBD1 (6 bases). The germline V and J ends were trimmed by 5 bases and 3 bases, with 14 bases remaining between them. Germline CDR1 SGHVS, CDR2 FNYEAQ. The CDR3 runs to 14 residues.

This clonotype was seen ten or more times. The rearrangement links TRBV5-1 to TRBJ1-5; D ambiguous. Germline CDR1 SGHRS, CDR2 YFSETQ. The CDR3 loop spans 14 amino acids. Trimming took off 7 bases at V and 5 bases at J, with 16 bases between the two ends. This CDR3 reads CASCSWVADQPQHF. CDR3 nucleotides: TGCGCCAGCTGCTCCTGGGTGGCGGATCAGCCCCAGCATTTT.

The rearrangement joins TRBV20-1 to TRBJ1-4; D gene ambiguous. This CDR3 spans 11 amino acids. Trimming stripped 6 bases from V and 6 bases from J, with 8 bases between. Germline CDR1 reads DFQATT; CDR2 reads SNEGSKA (reference sequence). This CDR3 reads CSAQRDEKLFF. The CDR3 DNA reads TGCAGTGCCCAGAGGGATGAAAAACTGTTTTTT.

This clonotype showed up just a few times. V is TRBV20-1 and J is TRBJ1-2; D unclear. This CDR3 is 13 amino acids long. Germline CDR1 and CDR2: DFQATT and SNEGSKA (reference sequence). Trimming took 6 bases from V and 8 from J, leaving 19 bases between them. CDR3 DNA sequence: TGCAGTGCCTTCCCGATTCCAGCCACGGGCTACACCTTC. Encoded protein: CSAFPIPATGYTF.

This clonotype was detected a few times. This sequence joins TRBV25-1 and TRBJ1-2, with TRBD1 as a possible D gene (6 bases). The CDR3 loop spans 15 amino acids. Germline-derived CDR1 and CDR2 are MGHDK and SYGVNS. The V and J ends lost 6 bases and 4 bases respectively, with 18 bases between them. This chain's CDR3 is CASSRTAGTSYGYTF. The DNA of the CDR3 is TGTGCCAGCAGCAGAACTGCAGGGACATCCTATGGCTACACCTTC.

The V gene is TRBV5-6, the J gene TRBJ1-2; D uncertain. This CDR3 comprises 15 residues. In germline, CDR1 is SGHDT, CDR2 YYEEEE. Trimming took 0 bases from V and 0 from J, leaving 9 bases between them. Here the CDR3 DNA reads TGTGCCAGCAGCTTGGGGGATATCTCTAACTATGGCTACACCTTC. Its protein product is CASSLGDISNYGYTF.

The V call is TRBV3-1, the J call TRBJ1-2; D unclear. The germline gives CDR1 LGHDT, CDR2 YNNKEL (reference sequence). CDR3 size: 12 residues. V lost 9 bases to trimming and J lost 8 bases, with 16 bases between them. In DNA form, the CDR3 reads TGTGCCAGTGGACGGATCGGTGAAGGCTACACCTTC. Protein product: CASGRIGEGYTF.

This chain connects TRBV7-2 to TRBJ1-2, with D possibly TRBD1 on 6 matching bases. The CDR3 totals 12 residues. In germline, CDR1 is SGHTA, CDR2 FQGNSA. V lost 10 bases and J lost 2, with 11 bases in between. CDR3 nucleotide sequence: TGTGCCACGACAGGAACCAACTATGGCTACACCTTC. Its translation: CATTGTNYGYTF.

Comment on this clonotype: The CDR3 does not end in the conserved phenylalanine or tryptophan, so this is likely a read error. The J gene is TRBJ2-1, the V gene TRBV5-1, with 10 bases aligning to TRBD2. The germline CDR1 and CDR2 sequences are SGHRS and YFSETQ. The V and J ends lost 4 bases and 2 bases, in that order; junction bases with no gene match: 6. The CDR3 has 16 amino acids. Written as DNA, the CDR3 is TGCGCCAGCAGCCGGACTAGCGGAACGACCTACAATGAGCAGTTCATC. Amino acid sequence: CASSRTSGTTYNEQFI.

The J gene is TRBJ2-1, the V gene TRBV12-3 or TRBV12-4; either TRBD1 or TRBD2 may supply D (5 bases each). V gave up 8 bases and J gave up 12 bases, with 32 bases separating them. The CDR3 extends over 17 amino acids. CDR3 amino acids: CASLDLKGRGYVSGQFF. The CDR3 DNA is TGTGCCAGCTTAGACCTTAAGGGGAGAGGCTATGTGAGCGGGCAGTTCTTC.

This clonotype has more than one count but fewer than ten. A read error may account for a junction end that differs from germline. The V gene is TRBV12-3 or TRBV12-4, the J gene TRBJ2-1; TRBD2 matches 11 bases. The CDR3 is made up of 12 amino acids. CDR3: CASSSDSGRGIF. The CDR3 region has the DNA TGTGCCAGCAGTTCCGATAGCGGGAGGGGGATCTTC.

The chain is built from TRBV5-1 and TRBJ2-7; tentative D call: TRBD1 (6 bases). CDR3 size: 13 residues. V lost 5 bases, J lost 0 bases, and 9 bases lay in between. Per the germline V gene, CDR1 is SGHRS and CDR2 is YFSETQ. CDR3 sequence reads: CASRGAVSYEQYF. CDR3 nucleotides: TGCGCCAGCAGGGGGGCGGTCTCCTACGAGCAGTACTTC.

The genes are TRBV3-1 and TRBJ2-3; TRBD1 matches 7 bases. Losses at the gene ends were 6 bases for V and 1 base for J; bases not matched to a gene: 7. CDR1 and CDR2 from the germline V gene are LGHDT and YNNKEL (reference sequence). The CDR3 loop spans 15 amino acids. The CDR3 reads CASRDRWSRTDTQYF. The CDR3 DNA reads TGTGCCAGCAGGGACAGGTGGAGCCGCACAGATACGCAGTATTTT.

The chain is built from TRBV12-3 or TRBV12-4 and TRBJ1-2; D ambiguous. CDR3 length: 13 residues. Deletions cut 2 bases from V and 5 bases from J, with 9 bases between. The CDR3 nucleotides are TGTGCCAGCAGTTTACGTGAAGCTTATGGCTACACCTTC. Its translation is CASSLREAYGYTF.

V gene TRBV5-1 combines with J gene TRBJ2-2; 8 bases agree with TRBD1. CDR1 and CDR2 from the germline V gene are SGHRS and YFSETQ. The CDR3 sequence is 14 residues long. The V and J ends lost 9 bases and 6 bases, in that order; junction bases with no gene match: 10. The CDR3 sequence is CATADRAEAGELFF. The CDR3 DNA sequence: TGCGCCACCGCGGACAGGGCCGAGGCCGGGGAGCTGTTTTTT. The full variable domain, with the rest looked up from reference TRBV5-1 and TRBJ2-2, is KAGVTQTPRYLIKTRGQQVTLSCSPISGHRSVSWYQQTPGQGLQFLFEYFSETQRNKGNFPGRFSGRQFSNSRSEMNVSTLELGDSALYLCATADRAEAGELFFGEGSRLTVL.